This TCR beta chain was obtained from a study of long-term antiretroviral therapy in people with HIV. Regarding the study as a whole: CDR3 length ranges were narrower in HIV repertoires than in controls. The ART regimens used between the mid-2000s and the late 2010s may be less effective than current ones. Nothing was known about ART adherence, viral resistance or changes in therapy.

The CDR3 runs to 15 residues. Trimming took off 5 bases at V and 3 bases at J, with 17 bases between the two ends. The germline V gene has CDR1 SGHVS and CDR2 FQNEAQ. Comment on this clone: Its antigen remains unidentified.

Investigators performed immunoSEQ version v3.0 at survey level. Per-sample targets for sequencing were about 35,000-50,000 T-cell genomes. TCRdb keeps only in-frame clones here, not all; method: immunoSEQ multiplex PCR. The data contain 20,000 or so clones, 84% of them singletons. The sequence came from a man under 40 with HIV. The genes are TRBV7-8 and TRBJ2-7; D may be TRBD2 (6 bases). Sequenced material: unsorted PBMCs, taken roughly 5.9 years after starting antiretroviral therapy. In nucleotides, the CDR3 is TGTGCCAGCAGCCCGATCATAGCGGAGAACTACGAGCAGTACTTC. Protein: CASSPIIAENYEQYF.